This paragraph covers one T cell receptor beta chain sequence. Its antigen is not known. The data were produced by immunoSEQ multiplex PCR, yet TCRdb's version contains in-frame clones alone and is incomplete. This sample has about 120,000 clones, with around 87% found just once. The data originate from a study of T cell responses to AZD1222 COVID-19 vaccine. Broader study findings: CD4 TCRs linked to vaccination spanned spike, dominating at 160-218 and 743-854. Of spike-specific TCRs, nearly half reportedly target regions left unmutated in variants.

The TCR sequence derives from an adult in good health. The sequencing used peripheral blood, collected on day 0 of AZD1222 vaccination.

For the CDR3, the DNA is TGTGCCATCAGAAGCGGGACCCCAGGCACTGAAGCTTTCTTT. This translates into CAIRSGTPGTEAFF. The chain combines TRBV10-3 with TRBJ1-1; D is perhaps TRBD1 (5 bases). V shed 6 bases and J shed 4 bases, with 15 bases lying between them. The germline gives CDR1 ENHRY, CDR2 SYGVKD. This CDR3 region has 14 residues.